These T cell receptor beta chains were read from a single sample in a study of CD8 T cells in Susac syndrome. TCRdb re-called the immunoSEQ multiplex PCR reads with MiXCR, one entry per CDR3 protein. The data contain 170,000 or so distinct CDR3 sequences, approximately 95% of them singletons. Sequencing used CD4+ T cells from PBMCs. Every receptor here comes from a human donor with Susac syndrome. The CDR3 runs from the conserved cysteine through the conserved F or W. The order of the fields is clone size, D gene, V gene, J gene, CDR3 DNA, CDR3 protein. The D gene is left open where the match is weak. Clone size is not always given. Where it is, it says once, few, many or a class for expanded clones.

abundance: NA; d_gene: NA; v_gene: TRBV30; j_gene: TRBJ2-5; CDR3nt: TGTGCCTGGAGTCGCCGGGCCTCCGAGACCCAGTACTTC; CDR3aa: CAWSRRASETQYF
abundance: NA; d_gene: NA; v_gene: TRBV20-1; j_gene: TRBJ2-7; CDR3nt: TGCAGTGCCGAGCCGCGGAGCTACGAGCAGTACTTC; CDR3aa: CSAEPRSYEQYF
abundance: once; d_gene: TRBD2; v_gene: TRBV20-1; j_gene: TRBJ2-7; CDR3nt: TGCAGTGCCCCAATAGCGGGGCTAAATTCCTACGAGCAGTACTTC; CDR3aa: CSAPIAGLNSYEQYF
abundance: NA; d_gene: TRBD1; v_gene: TRBV24-1; j_gene: TRBJ2-5; CDR3nt: TGTGCCACCAGTGATTTGGGACAGGGAAAGACCCAGTACTTC; CDR3aa: CATSDLGQGKTQYF
abundance: NA; d_gene: NA; v_gene: TRBV6-5; j_gene: TRBJ2-7; CDR3nt: TGTGCCAGCAGTTCGGACCCCTACGAGCAGTACTTC; CDR3aa: CASSSDPYEQYF
abundance: NA; d_gene: TRBD1; v_gene: TRBV6-6; j_gene: TRBJ1-1; CDR3nt: TGTGCCAGCACCCTTGATCGGACAGGGAGGGCTTTCTTT; CDR3aa: CASTLDRTGRAFF
abundance: NA; d_gene: NA; v_gene: TRBV27; j_gene: TRBJ1-2; CDR3nt: TGTGCCAGCAGTGTGAGGACACCGCCGCGAGGGAACTATGGCTACACCTTC; CDR3aa: CASSVRTPPRGNYGYTF
abundance: NA; d_gene: NA; v_gene: TRBV6-2/TRBV6-3; j_gene: TRBJ1-1; CDR3nt: TGTGCCAGCAGCCTCTTTTCGGTGGAGGGCACTGAAGCTTTCTTT; CDR3aa: CASSLFSVEGTEAFF
abundance: NA; d_gene: NA; v_gene: TRBV18; j_gene: TRBJ2-5; CDR3nt: TGTGCCAGCTCACCCTCGGAGAGTACCCAGTACTTC; CDR3aa: CASSPSESTQYF
abundance: NA; d_gene: NA; v_gene: TRBV20-1; j_gene: TRBJ1-5; CDR3nt: TGCAGCCGCTCGGGGGGCCTCAGTCAGCCCCAGCATTTT; CDR3aa: CSRSGGLSQPQHF
abundance: NA; d_gene: NA; v_gene: TRBV25-1; j_gene: TRBJ2-5; CDR3nt: TGTGCCAGCAGTGGACGGACAATAGATCAAGAGACCCAGTACTTC; CDR3aa: CASSGRTIDQETQYF
abundance: NA; d_gene: TRBD1; v_gene: TRBV7-2; j_gene: TRBJ2-3; CDR3nt: TGTGCCAGCAGCTTAGCGACAGGGATTAACACAGATACGCAGTATTTT; CDR3aa: CASSLATGINTDTQYF
abundance: once; d_gene: NA; v_gene: TRBV5-6; j_gene: TRBJ2-7; CDR3nt: TGTGCCAGCAGCTTGATCCAGGTGGCGGGGGAGCAGTACTTC; CDR3aa: CASSLIQVAGEQYF
abundance: NA; d_gene: NA; v_gene: TRBV7-3; j_gene: TRBJ2-3; CDR3nt: TGTGCCAGCAGCTTATATCCCACAGATACGCAGTATTTT; CDR3aa: CASSLYPTDTQYF
abundance: NA; d_gene: TRBD2; v_gene: TRBV20-1; j_gene: TRBJ2-5; CDR3nt: TGCAGTGCCCAGCGGGAGAGTGTCAGGCGAGAGACCCAGTACTTC; CDR3aa: CSAQRESVRRETQYF
abundance: NA; d_gene: NA; v_gene: TRBV4-3; j_gene: TRBJ1-1; CDR3nt: TGCGCCAGCAGCCAAGATCCCAGCGGAAGCACTGAAGCTTTCTTT; CDR3aa: CASSQDPSGSTEAFF
abundance: NA; d_gene: NA; v_gene: TRBV7-8; j_gene: TRBJ2-5; CDR3nt: TGTGCCAGCAGCGGAGGGAATGGGTACCAAGAGACCCAGTACTTC; CDR3aa: CASSGGNGYQETQYF
abundance: NA; d_gene: NA; v_gene: TRBV28; j_gene: TRBJ1-1; CDR3nt: TGTGCCAGCAGTTTGGTGGACACTGAAGCTTTCTTT; CDR3aa: CASSLVDTEAFF
abundance: NA; d_gene: TRBD2; v_gene: TRBV30; j_gene: TRBJ2-1; CDR3nt: TGTGCCTGGAGTGTACGCAGCGGGAGGGCCCATGAGCAGTTCTTC; CDR3aa: CAWSVRSGRAHEQFF
abundance: NA; d_gene: NA; v_gene: TRBV7-2; j_gene: TRBJ2-5; CDR3nt: TGTGCCAGCAGCTTAGGGGGGCCGGCGCAAGAGACCCAGTACTTC; CDR3aa: CASSLGGPAQETQYF
abundance: NA; d_gene: NA; v_gene: TRBV30; j_gene: TRBJ1-5; CDR3nt: TGTGCCTGGAGTTCGAGACGAGATAGCAATCAGCCCCAGCATTTT; CDR3aa: CAWSSRRDSNQPQHF
abundance: NA; d_gene: NA; v_gene: TRBV19; j_gene: TRBJ1-5; CDR3nt: TGTGCCGCTACTTCGACGGCGTATAGCAATCAGCCCCAGCATTTT; CDR3aa: CAATSTAYSNQPQHF
abundance: NA; d_gene: TRBD2; v_gene: TRBV4-3; j_gene: TRBJ2-7; CDR3nt: TGCGCCAGCAGCCGGATCTTGGGGGGGTTAAACGAGCAGTACTTC; CDR3aa: CASSRILGGLNEQYF
abundance: NA; d_gene: NA; v_gene: TRBV7-9; j_gene: TRBJ2-5; CDR3nt: TGTGCCAGCAGCTCGAGGATCGCGGAGACCCAGTACTTC; CDR3aa: CASSSRIAETQYF
abundance: NA; d_gene: TRBD1; v_gene: TRBV28; j_gene: TRBJ2-1; CDR3nt: TGTGCCAGCACCTTTGGTGGACAGGGAAGCAATGAGCAGTTCTTC; CDR3aa: CASTFGGQGSNEQFF
abundance: NA; d_gene: TRBD1; v_gene: TRBV2; j_gene: TRBJ1-2; CDR3nt: TGTGCCAGCAGTGAAGAGATTGGGACAGCCTATGGCTACACCTTC; CDR3aa: CASSEEIGTAYGYTF
abundance: NA; d_gene: NA; v_gene: TRBV20-1; j_gene: TRBJ1-1; CDR3nt: TGCAGTGCTAGACAGCAATTGAACACTGAAGCTTTCTTT; CDR3aa: CSARQQLNTEAFF
abundance: NA; d_gene: NA; v_gene: TRBV20-1; j_gene: TRBJ2-7; CDR3nt: TGCAGTGCCGTTAGGGGCGCATCAACTAACGAGCAGTACTTC; CDR3aa: CSAVRGASTNEQYF
abundance: NA; d_gene: NA; v_gene: TRBV6-2/TRBV6-3; j_gene: TRBJ2-5; CDR3nt: TGTGCCAGCAGTTTCGGGGTCCATTCGCGTACTCAGGAGACCCAGTACTTC; CDR3aa: CASSFGVHSRTQETQYF
abundance: NA; d_gene: NA; v_gene: TRBV7-2; j_gene: TRBJ1-5; CDR3nt: TGTGCCAGCAGCTTAGTCTTTGCAGGCAATCAGCCCCAGCATTTT; CDR3aa: CASSLVFAGNQPQHF
abundance: NA; d_gene: NA; v_gene: TRBV30; j_gene: TRBJ1-2; CDR3nt: TGTGCCTGGACAGAAGGATATGGCTACACCTTC; CDR3aa: CAWTEGYGYTF
abundance: NA; d_gene: TRBD2; v_gene: TRBV20-1; j_gene: TRBJ2-5; CDR3nt: TGCAGTGCTAGAGGCCGGCGGGGGGTAACTCGGGAGACCCAGTACTTC; CDR3aa: CSARGRRGVTRETQYF
abundance: once; d_gene: TRBD2; v_gene: TRBV30; j_gene: TRBJ2-1; CDR3nt: TGTGCCTGGCGGTGGGGGACTATGAATGAGCAGTTCTTC; CDR3aa: CAWRWGTMNEQFF
abundance: NA; d_gene: NA; v_gene: TRBV12-3/TRBV12-4; j_gene: TRBJ2-5; CDR3nt: TGTGCCAGTAGCGGACACAAGGGGACCCAGTACTTC; CDR3aa: CASSGHKGTQYF
abundance: NA; d_gene: TRBD2; v_gene: TRBV18; j_gene: TRBJ2-3; CDR3nt: TGTGCCAGCTCACCAAGCTTAACTAGCGGTGCAGATACGCAGTATTTT; CDR3aa: CASSPSLTSGADTQYF
abundance: NA; d_gene: NA; v_gene: TRBV30; j_gene: TRBJ2-5; CDR3nt: TGTGCCTGTCTCCCCCGGGGGCAAGAGACCCAGTACTTC; CDR3aa: CACLPRGQETQYF
abundance: NA; d_gene: TRBD2; v_gene: TRBV29-1; j_gene: TRBJ2-1; CDR3nt: TGCAGCGTTTTCGGGTCGGGGGGCTCCTACAATGAGCAGTTCTTC; CDR3aa: CSVFGSGGSYNEQFF
abundance: NA; d_gene: NA; v_gene: TRBV2; j_gene: TRBJ2-5; CDR3nt: TGTGCCAGCAGTGAAGGACTAGTGCCAGAGACCCAGTACTTC; CDR3aa: CASSEGLVPETQYF
abundance: once; d_gene: TRBD1; v_gene: TRBV12-3/TRBV12-4; j_gene: TRBJ1-1; CDR3nt: TGTGCCAGCAATCACAGGGGGCGGACTGAAGCTTTCTTT; CDR3aa: CASNHRGRTEAFF
abundance: NA; d_gene: NA; v_gene: TRBV18; j_gene: TRBJ2-7; CDR3nt: TGTGCCAGCTCACAAGAAAACTCCTACGAGCAGTACTTC; CDR3aa: CASSQENSYEQYF
abundance: NA; d_gene: NA; v_gene: TRBV7-9; j_gene: TRBJ1-3; CDR3nt: TGTGCCAGCAACCCAAGAGCTGGAAACACCATATATTTT; CDR3aa: CASNPRAGNTIYF
abundance: NA; d_gene: NA; v_gene: TRBV30; j_gene: TRBJ2-7; CDR3nt: TGTGCCTGGAGAGGGTCGGGAGTGGACGAGCAGTACTTC; CDR3aa: CAWRGSGVDEQYF
abundance: NA; d_gene: TRBD1; v_gene: TRBV12-3/TRBV12-4; j_gene: TRBJ1-2; CDR3nt: TGTGCCAGCAACTCTGACAGGGCCTATGGCTACACCTTC; CDR3aa: CASNSDRAYGYTF